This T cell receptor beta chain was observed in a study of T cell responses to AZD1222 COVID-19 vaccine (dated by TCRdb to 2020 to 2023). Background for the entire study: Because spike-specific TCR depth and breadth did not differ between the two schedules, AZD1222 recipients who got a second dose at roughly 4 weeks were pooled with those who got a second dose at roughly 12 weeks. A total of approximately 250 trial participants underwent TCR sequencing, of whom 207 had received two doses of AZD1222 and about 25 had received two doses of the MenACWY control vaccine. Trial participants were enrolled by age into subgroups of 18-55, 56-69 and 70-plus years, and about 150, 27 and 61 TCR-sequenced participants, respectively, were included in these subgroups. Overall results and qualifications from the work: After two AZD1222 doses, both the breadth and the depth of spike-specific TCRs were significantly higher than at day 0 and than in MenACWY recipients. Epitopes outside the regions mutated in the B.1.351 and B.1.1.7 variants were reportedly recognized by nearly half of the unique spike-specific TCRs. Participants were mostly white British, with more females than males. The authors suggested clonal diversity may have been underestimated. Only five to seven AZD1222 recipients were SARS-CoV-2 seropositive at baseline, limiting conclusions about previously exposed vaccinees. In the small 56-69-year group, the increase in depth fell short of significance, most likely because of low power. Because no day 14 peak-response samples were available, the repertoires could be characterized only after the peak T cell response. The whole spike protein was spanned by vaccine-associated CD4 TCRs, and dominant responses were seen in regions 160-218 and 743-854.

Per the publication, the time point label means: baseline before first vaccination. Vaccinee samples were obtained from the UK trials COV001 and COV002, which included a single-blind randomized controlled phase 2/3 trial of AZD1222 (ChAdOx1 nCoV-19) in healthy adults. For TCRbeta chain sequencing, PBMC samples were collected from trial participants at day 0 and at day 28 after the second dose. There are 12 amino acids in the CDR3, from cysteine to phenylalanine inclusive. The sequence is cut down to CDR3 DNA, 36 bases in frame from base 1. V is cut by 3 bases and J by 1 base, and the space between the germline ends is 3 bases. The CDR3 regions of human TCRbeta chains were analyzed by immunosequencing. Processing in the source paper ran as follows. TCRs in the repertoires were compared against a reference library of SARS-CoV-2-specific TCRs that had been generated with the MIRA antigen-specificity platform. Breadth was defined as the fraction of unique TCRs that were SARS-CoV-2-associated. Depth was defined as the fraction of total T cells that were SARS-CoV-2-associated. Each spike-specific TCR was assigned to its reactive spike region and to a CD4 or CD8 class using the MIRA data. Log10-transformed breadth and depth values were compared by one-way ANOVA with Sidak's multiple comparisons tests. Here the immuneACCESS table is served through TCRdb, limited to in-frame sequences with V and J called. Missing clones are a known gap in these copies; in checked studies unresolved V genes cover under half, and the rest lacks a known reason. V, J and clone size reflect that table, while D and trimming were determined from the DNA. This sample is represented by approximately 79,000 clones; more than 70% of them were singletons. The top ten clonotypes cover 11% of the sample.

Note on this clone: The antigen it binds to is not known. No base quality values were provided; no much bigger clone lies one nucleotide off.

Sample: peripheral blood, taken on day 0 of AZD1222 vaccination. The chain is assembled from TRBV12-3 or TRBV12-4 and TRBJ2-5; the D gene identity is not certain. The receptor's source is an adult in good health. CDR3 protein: CASSFAQETQYF. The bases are TGTGCCAGCAGTTTCGCCCAAGAGACCCAGTACTTC.